This T cell receptor (beta chain) is from a study of tumor and adjacent non-tumor tissue in lung cancer. Study findings and constraints: Patients with more diverse tumor TCRs had worse survival. In normal lung, the top 100 clones were significantly more dominant than in tumor. TCR diversity was significantly greater in tumor than normal lung tissue.

This clonotype was observed a handful of times. The antigen is unknown. RNA was extracted from bulk tissue without any cell sorting. Between August and November 2014, newly diagnosed, chemotherapy-naive lung cancer patients underwent thoracic surgery in China. TCRbeta libraries were built with three rounds of nested PCR, modified from ARM-PCR. TCRdb reprocessed the multiplex PCR reads with MiXCR, giving one entry per CDR3 protein. The sample lists roughly 150,000 distinct CDR3 sequences, 66% occurring once. The sequence came from a man between 60 and 75 years old with small cell lung cancer. The sequenced sample was lung tumor tissue.

CDR3 region: CSASTSGNEQFF. CDR3 bases: TGCAGTGCTAGCACTAGCGGCAATGAGCAGTTCTTC. The J gene is TRBJ2-1, the V gene TRBV20-1; 8 nucleotides match TRBD2. CDR1 is DFQATT and CDR2 is SNEGSKA in the germline V gene (reference sequence). The CDR3 loop spans 12 amino acids. V gave up 3 bases and J gave up 6 bases; unmatched junction bases: 1.